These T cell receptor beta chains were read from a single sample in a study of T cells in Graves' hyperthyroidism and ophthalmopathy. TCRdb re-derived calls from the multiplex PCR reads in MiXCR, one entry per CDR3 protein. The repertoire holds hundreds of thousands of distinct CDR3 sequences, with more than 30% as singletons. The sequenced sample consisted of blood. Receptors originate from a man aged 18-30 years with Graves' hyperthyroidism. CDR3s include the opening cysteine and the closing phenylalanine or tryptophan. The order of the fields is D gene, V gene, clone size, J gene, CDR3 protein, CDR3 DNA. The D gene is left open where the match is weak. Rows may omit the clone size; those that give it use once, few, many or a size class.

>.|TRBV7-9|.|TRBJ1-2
CASSLARCYTF
TGTGCCAGCAGCTTAGCGCGGTGCTACACCTTC
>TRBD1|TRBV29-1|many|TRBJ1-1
CSGRGGGTEAFF
TGCAGCGGACGAGGGGGCGGCACTGAAGCTTTCTTT
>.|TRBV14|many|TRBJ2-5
CASSQYGGQETQYF
TGTGCCAGCAGCCAGTATGGAGGGCAAGAGACCCAGTACTTC
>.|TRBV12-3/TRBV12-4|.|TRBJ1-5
CASSISEGQPQHF
TGTGCCAGCAGCATCTCGGAAGGTCAGCCCCAGCATTTT
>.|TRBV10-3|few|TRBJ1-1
CASSSGHPTEAFF
TGTGCCAGCAGTTCGGGACATCCCACTGAAGCTTTCTTT
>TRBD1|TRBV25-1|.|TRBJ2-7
CASSPTGQSYEQYF
TGCGCCAGCAGCCCTACGGGACAGTCCTACGAGCAGTACTTC
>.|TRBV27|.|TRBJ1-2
CATWGPDSPNYGYTF
TGTGCCACCTGGGGCCCGGACAGTCCTAACTATGGCTACACCTTC
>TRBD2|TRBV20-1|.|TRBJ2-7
CSARRGLAFSYEHYF
TGCAGTGCTAGGAGAGGACTAGCGTTCTCCTACGAGCATTACTTC
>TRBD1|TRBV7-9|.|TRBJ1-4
CASSLAAGGTNEKLFF
TGTGCCAGCAGCTTAGCCGCAGGGGGGACTAATGAAAAACTGTTTTTT
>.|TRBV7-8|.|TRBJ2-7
CASSLPPEVEQYF
TGTGCCAGCAGCTTGCCCCCAGAGGTCGAGCAGTACTTC
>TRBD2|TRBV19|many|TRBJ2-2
CASSRGLAAGELFF
TGTGCCAGTAGTAGGGGACTAGCGGCCGGGGAGCTGTTTTTT
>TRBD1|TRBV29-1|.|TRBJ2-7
CSVGGQGTYEQYF
TGCAGCGTTGGGGGACAGGGGACCTACGAGCAGTACTTC
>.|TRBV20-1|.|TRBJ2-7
CSARGLSSGTYEQYF
TGCAGTGCTAGAGGGCTATCGTCTGGCACCTACGAGCAGTACTTC
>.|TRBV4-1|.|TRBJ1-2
CASSQTDSFNYGYTF
TGCGCCAGCAGCCAAACGGACTCATTCAACTATGGCTACACCTTC
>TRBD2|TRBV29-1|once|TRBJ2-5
CSVDGTSGSMMETQYF
TGCAGCGTTGACGGGACTAGCGGGAGTATGATGGAGACCCAGTACTTC
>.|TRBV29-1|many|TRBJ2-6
CSVEGLDGSGANVLTF
TGCAGCGTTGAAGGACTTGATGGCTCTGGGGCCAACGTCCTGACTTTC
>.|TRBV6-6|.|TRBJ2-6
CASSYRHPGANVLTF
TGTGCCAGCAGTTACCGGCACCCTGGGGCCAACGTCCTGACTTTC
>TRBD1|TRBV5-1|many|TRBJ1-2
CASSQITGDYGYTF
TGCGCCAGCAGCCAGATTACAGGGGACTATGGCTACACCTTC
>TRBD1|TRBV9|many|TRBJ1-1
CASSATGEGTEAFF
TGTGCCAGCAGCGCGACAGGGGAAGGCACTGAAGCTTTCTTT
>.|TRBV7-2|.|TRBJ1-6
CASSLGWTDNNSPLHF
TGTGCCAGCAGCTTAGGTTGGACGGATAATAATTCACCCCTCCACTTT
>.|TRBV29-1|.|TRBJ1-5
CSLSGGLGQPQHF
TGCAGCTTGTCGGGGGGGTTGGGTCAGCCCCAGCATTTT
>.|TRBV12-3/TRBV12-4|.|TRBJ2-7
CASSLGTSRHYEQYF
TGTGCCAGCAGTTTAGGTACCAGCCGACACTACGAGCAGTACTTC
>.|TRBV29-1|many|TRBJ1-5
CSVAVWPQHF
TGCAGCGTCGCCGTCTGGCCCCAGCATTTT
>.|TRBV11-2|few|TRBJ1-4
CASSSPRRGNEKLFF
TGTGCCAGCAGCTCCCCTAGGCGGGGTAATGAAAAACTGTTTTTT
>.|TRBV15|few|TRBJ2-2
CATSRDPGELFF
TGTGCCACCAGCAGAGATCCCGGGGAGCTGTTTTTT
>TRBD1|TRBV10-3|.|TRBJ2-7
CAIGSGTGYEQYF
TGTGCCATCGGTTCCGGGACAGGCTACGAGCAGTACTTC
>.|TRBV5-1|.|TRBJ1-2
CASSLAVGWDKFYGYTF
TGCGCCAGCAGCTTGGCTGTGGGATGGGACAAATTCTATGGCTACACCTTC
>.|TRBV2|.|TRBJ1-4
CASYRSGEKLFF
TGTGCCAGCTACCGGTCGGGTGAAAAACTGTTTTTT
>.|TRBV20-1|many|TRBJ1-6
CSASTGFYNSPLHF
TGCAGTGCTAGTACCGGATTTTATAATTCACCCCTCCACTTT
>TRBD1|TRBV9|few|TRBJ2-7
CASSVATGGEQYF
TGTGCCAGCAGCGTAGCTACAGGGGGGGAGCAGTACTTC
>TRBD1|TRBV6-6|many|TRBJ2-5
CASSGQGVETQYF
TGTGCCAGCTCGGGACAGGGGGTTGAGACCCAGTACTTC
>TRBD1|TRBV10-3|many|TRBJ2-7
CAISGDSAPHSYEQYF
TGTGCCATCAGTGGGGACAGTGCACCACACTCCTACGAGCAGTACTTC
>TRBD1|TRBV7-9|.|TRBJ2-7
CASSSRGQGVSYEQYF
TGTGCCAGCAGCTCGCGGGGACAGGGGGTCTCCTACGAGCAGTACTTC
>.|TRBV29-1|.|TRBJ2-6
CSVRDTGANVLTF
TGCAGCGTTCGGGACACCGGGGCCAACGTCCTGACTTTC
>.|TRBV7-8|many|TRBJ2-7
CASSSGPTNEQYF
TGTGCCAGCAGCTCGGGCCCTACTAACGAGCAGTACTTC
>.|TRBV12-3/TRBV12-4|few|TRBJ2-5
CASSRRAGMYQETQYF
TGTGCCAGCAGTAGAAGGGCGGGGATGTACCAAGAGACCCAGTACTTC
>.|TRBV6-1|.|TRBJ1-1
CASQWGGWNTEAFF
TGTGCCAGCCAGTGGGGGGGATGGAACACTGAAGCTTTCTTT
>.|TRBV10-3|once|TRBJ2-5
CAISEQVGETQYF
TGTGCCATCAGTGAGCAGGTGGGAGAGACCCAGTACTTC
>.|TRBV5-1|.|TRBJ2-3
CASSAQEGDTQYF
TGCGCCAGCAGCGCTCAAGAGGGGGATACGCAGTATTTT
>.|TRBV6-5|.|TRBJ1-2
CASSQNGNYGYTF
TGTGCCAGCAGTCAGAACGGAAACTATGGCTACACCTTC
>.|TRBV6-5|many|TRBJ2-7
CASRPGPSYEQYF
TGTGCCAGCAGACCTGGACCGAGCTACGAGCAGTACTTC
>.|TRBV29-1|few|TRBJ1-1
CSVATSNTEAFF
TGCAGCGTTGCAACCTCGAACACTGAAGCTTTCTTT
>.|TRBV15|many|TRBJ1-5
CATSQEINQPQHF
TGTGCCACCAGCCAAGAAATCAATCAGCCCCAGCATTTT
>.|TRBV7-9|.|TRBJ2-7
CASSSTPGTPSYEQYF
TGTGCCAGCAGCTCCACCCCCGGGACGCCTTCCTACGAGCAGTACTTC
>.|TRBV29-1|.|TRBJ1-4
CSLETATNEKLFF
TGCAGCTTAGAAACGGCAACTAATGAAAAACTGTTTTTT
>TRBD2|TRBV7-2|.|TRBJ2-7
CASSLPLAGGGYEQYF
TGTGCCAGCAGCCTTCCCCTAGCGGGAGGCGGGTACGAGCAGTACTTC
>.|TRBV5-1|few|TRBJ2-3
CASTVRSLTDTQYF
TGCGCCAGCACTGTGCGCAGTCTCACAGATACGCAGTATTTT
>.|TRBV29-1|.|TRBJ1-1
CSVGIVVTEAFF
TGCAGCGTTGGAATAGTGGTCACTGAAGCTTTCTTT
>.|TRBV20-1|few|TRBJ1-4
CSASGGDGLNEKLFF
TGCAGTGCTAGCGGAGGGGACGGACTTAATGAAAAACTGTTTTTT
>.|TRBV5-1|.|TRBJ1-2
CASSPDRGANYGYTF
TGCGCCAGCAGCCCGGACCGTGGGGCCAACTATGGCTACACCTTC
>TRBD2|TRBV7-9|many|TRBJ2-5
CASSLGTSSGETQYF
TGTGCCAGCAGCTTAGGGACTAGTAGCGGTGAGACCCAGTACTTC
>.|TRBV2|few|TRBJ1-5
CASSFRAGNQPQHF
TGTGCCAGCAGCTTTCGTGCGGGGAACCAGCCCCAGCATTTT
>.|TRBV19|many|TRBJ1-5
CASNPLDRSNQPQHF
TGTGCCAGTAACCCCCTTGACCGTAGCAATCAGCCCCAGCATTTT
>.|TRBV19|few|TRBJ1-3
CASTAGKSSGNTIYF
TGTGCCAGTACTGCGGGGAAAAGCTCTGGAAACACCATATATTTT
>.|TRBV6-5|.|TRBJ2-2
CASSLRGINTGELFF
TGTGCCAGCAGTTTACGAGGGATTAACACCGGGGAGCTGTTTTTT
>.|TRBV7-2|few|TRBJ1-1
CASSLVIPSWTDEAFF
TGTGCCAGCAGCTTAGTGATCCCCTCCTGGACAGATGAAGCTTTCTTT
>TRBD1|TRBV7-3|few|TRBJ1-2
CASSPRGGQGYGYTF
TGTGCCAGCAGCCCCCGGGGGGGACAGGGCTATGGCTACACCTTC
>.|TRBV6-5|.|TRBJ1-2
CASSYAGDGYTF
TGTGCCAGCAGTTATGCAGGGGATGGCTACACCTTC
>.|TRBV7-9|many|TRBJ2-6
CASSLGLPGANVLTF
TGTGCCAGCAGCTTAGGACTTCCTGGGGCCAACGTCCTGACTTTC